This T cell receptor (beta chain) was captured in a study of shared clonotypes between healthy human individuals. Whole-study findings and limits: Donor scarcity curtailed the genetic and exposure-history diversity represented herein. Incomplete sequencing of sorted subsets was indicated by rarefaction despite large depth.

Naive CD8 cells comprised CD45RO-negative, CCR7-positively selected cells, excluding terminally differentiated effector memory CD45RA+ cells. Genomic DNA belonging to each subset was distributed in equal measure over several immunoSEQ plates. Template for every sorted-subset replicate PCR totaled 200 to 250 ng DNA, around 32,000 T cell genomes. TCRdb's table, derived via immunoSEQ multiplex PCR, lists solely in-frame clones and lacks some. The table lists 1.5 million to 2.5 million clones, over 85% of them singletons. This clone was found once. What it recognizes is unknown. Other DNA sequences within the sample encode an identical CDR3. The V end lost 3 bases, the J end lost 5 bases, and 4 bases lay between the germline ends. CDR1 is LNHDA, CDR2 SQIVND, per germline (reference sequence). The CDR3 has 11 amino acids.

This sequence was found in a man between 18 and 29 years old in good health. This sequence joins TRBV19 and TRBJ2-5; D is uncertain. The sample taken for sequencing was naive CD8+ T cells sorted from blood. CDR3 region: CASSMGETQYF. The DNA for the CDR3 is TGTGCCAGTAGTATGGGCGAGACCCAGTACTTC.